Listed below are T cell receptor beta chains from one sample, sequenced in a study of T cell responses to AZD1222 COVID-19 vaccine. Assay: immunoSEQ multiplex PCR; the TCRdb copy retains only in-frame clones and omits some. This table has about 120,000 clones, about nine tenths appearing once. The sequences come from peripheral blood, collected on day 0 of AZD1222 vaccination. The origin of the receptors is an adult in good health. CDR3s include the opening cysteine and the closing phenylalanine or tryptophan. Each record gives: clone size, CDR3 length, D gene, J gene, V gene, CDR3 DNA, CDR3 protein. A D gene is named only where the DNA matches it firmly. Not every row has a clone size; where given, it reads once, few, many or a size class.

>once|12|NA|TRBJ1-1|TRBV6-2/TRBV6-3
TGTGCCAGCAGCGACAGGAACACTGAAGCTTTCTTT
CASSDRNTEAFF
>NA|15|NA|TRBJ1-6|TRBV28
TGTGCCAGCAGAAGGGGCGCTACCAACAATTCACCCCTCCACTTT
CASRRGATNNSPLHF
>NA|14|NA|TRBJ2-7|TRBV4-1
TGCGCCAGCTCCCAACTCGGGCCGTCCTACGAGCAGTACTTC
CASSQLGPSYEQYF
>NA|14|TRBD2|TRBJ2-3|TRBV29-1
TGCAGCGTTGAACTAGCGGGGAACACAGATACGCAGTATTTT
CSVELAGNTDTQYF
>NA|14|NA|TRBJ2-2|TRBV27
TGTGCCAGCAGTTTTGGGGGTTTAGCCGGGGAGCTGTTTTTT
CASSFGGLAGELFF
>NA|13|NA|TRBJ1-2|TRBV19
TGTGCCAGTAGTGAACGACCCGATCCTGGCTACACCTTC
CASSERPDPGYTF
>NA|15|NA|TRBJ2-3|TRBV7-6
TGTGCCAGCAGCTTAGTTGCGGCGGGGACAGATACGCAGTATTTT
CASSLVAAGTDTQYF
>NA|15|NA|TRBJ1-6|TRBV14
TGTGCCAGCAGCCGCGGGGCAGGTCTGAATTCACCCCTCCACTTT
CASSRGAGLNSPLHF
>NA|14|TRBD1|TRBJ1-1|TRBV7-3
TGTGCCAGCAGCTTATCAGGGGGAAACACTGAAGCTTTCTTT
CASSLSGGNTEAFF
>NA|15|NA|TRBJ2-1|TRBV29-1
TGCAGCGTTGAAGATCGAGGGGGGGCCCCCGATGAGCAGTTCTTC
CSVEDRGGAPDEQFF
>NA|13|TRBD1|TRBJ1-6|TRBV5-1
TGCGCCAGCGGGGACAGGGGAAACTCACCCCTCCACTTT
CASGDRGNSPLHF
>once|16|TRBD2|TRBJ2-7|TRBV18
TGTGCCAGCTCACCTCCGAACCTAGCGGGAGCCTACGAGCAGTACTTC
CASSPPNLAGAYEQYF
>NA|13|NA|TRBJ1-5|TRBV3-1/TRBV3-2
TGTGCCAGCAGCCAACAGCCCAATCAGCCCCAGCATTTT
CASSQQPNQPQHF
>NA|15|NA|TRBJ1-1|TRBV7-8
TGTGCCAGCAGCTCCCCAAATGGCTGGAACACTGAAGCTTTCTTT
CASSSPNGWNTEAFF
>NA|14|TRBD1|TRBJ1-4|TRBV5-1
TGCGCCAGCAGCTTGGGACAGGGGCATGAAAAACTGTTTTTT
CASSLGQGHEKLFF
>NA|14|TRBD1|TRBJ2-7|TRBV24-1
TGTGCCACCAGTGATGCCGGACAGGGGAGGGAGCAGTACTTC
CATSDAGQGREQYF
>NA|13|TRBD2|TRBJ2-1|TRBV7-8
TGTGCCAGCGGGCGGGAGCTCTACAATGAGCAGTTCTTC
CASGRELYNEQFF
>NA|14|NA|TRBJ1-1|TRBV6-5
TGTGCCAGCAGTTACTCCTACCGGACGATTGAAGCTTTCTTT
CASSYSYRTIEAFF
>NA|13|NA|TRBJ2-7|TRBV24-1
TGTGCCACCAGTGATCCTCAGGGCTACGAGCAGTACTTC
CATSDPQGYEQYF
>once|15|NA|TRBJ2-7|TRBV28
TGTGCCAGCAGTCTCCCCCGGGGGAGTGGGTACGAGCAGTACTTC
CASSLPRGSGYEQYF
>NA|17|TRBD2|TRBJ2-2|TRBV5-1
TGCGCCAGCAGCTCCCTAGCGGGAGGGCGTCACACCGGGGAGCTGTTTTTT
CASSSLAGGRHTGELFF
>NA|12|NA|TRBJ1-5|TRBV25-1
TGTGCCAGCAGAAGGGGCAATCAGCCCCAGCATTTT
CASRRGNQPQHF
>NA|17|TRBD1|TRBJ1-2|TRBV28
TGTGCCAGCAGTTGGGGGGGACAGGGGGCTTCTAACTATGGCTACACCTTC
CASSWGGQGASNYGYTF
>NA|15|NA|TRBJ2-1|TRBV5-1
TGCGCCAGCAGCTTGGAATTATTTTCCTACAATGAGCAGTTCTTC
CASSLELFSYNEQFF
>NA|18|TRBD2|TRBJ2-1|TRBV5-4
TGTGCCAGCAGCTTCGGGACAGCCGGGACTAGCGGGAGAAGAGAGCAGTTCTTC
CASSFGTAGTSGRREQFF
>NA|14|NA|TRBJ2-5|TRBV7-9
TGTGCCAGCAGCCGAACAGGGAACCAAGAGACCCAGTACTTC
CASSRTGNQETQYF
>NA|12|TRBD1|TRBJ2-5|TRBV29-1
TGCAGCGTGGGACAGGGCCAAGAGACCCAGTACTTC
CSVGQGQETQYF
>NA|16|NA|TRBJ1-5|TRBV27
TGTGCCAGCAGTCTCCAGTACCGGGACAACAATCAGCCCCAGCATTTT
CASSLQYRDNNQPQHF
>NA|13|NA|TRBJ1-1|TRBV18
TGTGCCAGCTCACCGAGCCCGAACACTGAAGCTTTCTTT
CASSPSPNTEAFF
>NA|15|NA|TRBJ2-7|TRBV5-1
TGCGCCAGCAGCTTGGTGGGAGGGGGCCCCTACGAGCAGTACTTC
CASSLVGGGPYEQYF
>NA|12|NA|TRBJ1-1|TRBV28
TGTGCCAGCAGCCGTCCCCGGACTGAAGCTTTCTTT
CASSRPRTEAFF
>NA|17|TRBD2|TRBJ2-1|TRBV29-1
TGCAGCGTCGCAATTCCGATGGGCGCGGGAGGGCAAGGTGAGCAGTTCTTC
CSVAIPMGAGGQGEQFF
>NA|14|TRBD2|TRBJ2-3|TRBV7-2
TGTGCCAGCAGCTTAATGCCAGCGGGGGATACGCAGTATTTT
CASSLMPAGDTQYF
>NA|15|NA|TRBJ2-3|TRBV28
TGTGCCAGCAGTTTGGGGGGGCGGGGGACAGATACGCAGTATTTT
CASSLGGRGTDTQYF
>NA|15|TRBD2|TRBJ2-2|TRBV14
TGTGCCAGCAGGCCTAGCGGGAGTTTCACCGGGGAGCTGTTTTTT
CASRPSGSFTGELFF
>NA|14|TRBD1|TRBJ2-5|TRBV5-6
TGTGCCAGCAGCGCAAATCAGGGACAGGGGTCCGGGTACTTC
CASSANQGQGSGYF
>NA|14|NA|TRBJ2-4|TRBV27
TGTGCCAGCAGCCGCACAGGCCCCAAAAACATTCAGTACTTC
CASSRTGPKNIQYF
>NA|14|NA|TRBJ2-2|TRBV5-1
TGCGCCAGCAGCAAGGGACTCGACACCGGGGAGCTGTTTTTT
CASSKGLDTGELFF
>once|14|TRBD1|TRBJ1-2|TRBV5-1
TGCGCCAGCAGCTTGATGGACAGGGTCTATGGCTACACCTTC
CASSLMDRVYGYTF
>NA|15|NA|TRBJ2-7|TRBV21-1
TGTGCCAGCAGCAAGCCTCGGGAGAACTCCTACGAGCAGTACTTC
CASSKPRENSYEQYF
>once|11|NA|TRBJ2-1|TRBV5-1
TGCGCCAGCAGCTTAAAAAATGAGCAGTTCTTC
CASSLKNEQFF
>NA|10|NA|TRBJ1-5|TRBV12-3/TRBV12-4
TGTGCCAGCAGTCCCTATCCCCAGCATTTT
CASSPYPQHF
>NA|13|NA|TRBJ2-3|TRBV6-5
TGTGCCAGCAGTCGGGCTCGCACAGATACGCAGTATTTT
CASSRARTDTQYF
>NA|15|TRBD2|TRBJ2-2|TRBV7-8
TGTGCCAGCAGCTGGCGGGAGCGGAACACCGGGGAGCTGTTTTTT
CASSWRERNTGELFF
>NA|12|NA|TRBJ1-1|TRBV30
TGTGCCTTCGGGATAGTTCGTACTGAAGCTTTCTTT
CAFGIVRTEAFF
>NA|14|TRBD2|TRBJ2-4|TRBV5-1
TGCGCCAGCAGCTTTGGACTAGGTGAGGGCATTCAGTACTTC
CASSFGLGEGIQYF
>NA|13|NA|TRBJ1-6|TRBV6-5
TGTGCCAGCGGCCGGGGCTATAATTCACCCCTCCACTTT
CASGRGYNSPLHF
>NA|15|TRBD2|TRBJ2-1|TRBV5-6
TGTGCCAGCAACGGACTAGCGGACTCCTACAATGAGCAGTTCTTC
CASNGLADSYNEQFF
>few|11|TRBD2|TRBJ2-7|TRBV5-6
TGTGCCAGCAGCTCCGGACTAGCGGAGTACTTC
CASSSGLAEYF
>NA|12|NA|TRBJ2-7|TRBV12-3/TRBV12-4
TGTGCCAGCAGTTGGGGGACCTACGAGCAGTACTTC
CASSWGTYEQYF
>once|15|NA|TRBJ2-3|TRBV5-1
TGCGCCAGCAGCTTTGGGGGAGGAGGCACAGATACGCAGTATTTT
CASSFGGGGTDTQYF
>once|16|NA|TRBJ1-4|TRBV6-1
TGTGCCAGCAGTGACGCGACCCTAGCAACTAATGAAAAACTGTTTTTT
CASSDATLATNEKLFF